The 29 T cell receptor beta chains in this list originate from one sample, sequenced in a study of blood T cells in healthy people across ages. A sample-barcoded 5' primer and a J-beta primer mix were used in a second PCR of about 7 to 12 cycles. One entry per CDR3 protein, called by TCRdb with MiXCR from the 5' RACE reads. The table lists around 1,800,000 distinct CDR3 sequences, about two fifths of them singletons. Material: blood. The receptors originated from a human donor in good health.

The rearrangement joins TRBV7-2 to TRBJ2-3; D gene ambiguous. CDR1 and CDR2 from the germline V gene are SGHTA and FQGNSA. The CDR3 is 14 residues long. The V and J ends lost 4 bases and 3 bases respectively, with 11 bases between them. In DNA form, the CDR3 reads TGTGCCAGCAGCTCCCGAGGCATGACAGATACGCAGTATTTT. It codes for CASSSRGMTDTQYF.

This clonotype was observed at least ten times. The chain carries TRBV5-1 and TRBJ2-1; 9 nucleotides agree with TRBD1. Germline CDR1 reads SGHRS; CDR2 reads YFSETQ. The CDR3 contains 15 residues. V gave up 3 bases and J gave up 2 bases; unmatched junction bases: 3. CDR3 nucleotides: TGCGCCAGCAGCTCCCGGGACAGGGCCTACAATGAGCAGTTCTTC. This gives the protein CASSSRDRAYNEQFF.

There are a few counts of this clonotype. V and J are TRBV7-9 and TRBJ1-2; D ambiguous. CDR1 SEHNR and CDR2 FQNEAQ come from the germline V gene (reference sequence). This CDR3 contains 11 residues. Trimming cost V 5 bases and J 11 bases, with 12 bases left between them. CDR3 nucleotide sequence: TGTGCCAGCAGCCGGCGGGATTCTTACACCTTC. Its translation is CASSRRDSYTF. Drawing the rest from reference TRBV7-9 and TRBJ1-2, the complete variable domain is DTGVSQNPRHKITKRGQNVTFRCDPISEHNRLYWYRQTLGQGPEFLTYFQNEAQLEKSRLLSDRFSAERPKGSFSTLEIQRTEQGDSAMYLCASSRRDSYTFGSGTRLTVV.

The chain employs TRBV7-9 and TRBJ2-7; TRBD2 is a possible D gene (5 bases). CDR1 SEHNR and CDR2 FQNEAQ come from the germline V gene (reference sequence). V dropped 1 base and J dropped 6 bases, with 13 bases sitting between them. CDR3 length: 14 residues. CDR3 nucleotide sequence: TGTGCCAGCAGCTTAGGAGGGTTCAGTACCGAGCAGTACTTC. This gives the protein CASSLGGFSTEQYF. The whole variable domain, filled in from reference TRBV7-9 and TRBJ2-7, reads DTGVSQNPRHKITKRGQNVTFRCDPISEHNRLYWYRQTLGQGPEFLTYFQNEAQLEKSRLLSDRFSAERPKGSFSTLEIQRTEQGDSAMYLCASSLGGFSTEQYFGPGTRLTVT.

This chain links TRBV15 with TRBJ2-5, with D maybe TRBD2 (5 bases). Trimming cost V 5 bases and J 5 bases, with 21 bases left between them. The CDR3 loop spans 16 amino acids. CDR1 is LNHNV and CDR2 is YYDKDF in the germline V gene (reference sequence). CDR3: CATSLNSGMESETQYF. The CDR3 DNA is TGTGCCACCAGCCTAAACTCGGGAATGGAGAGTGAGACCCAGTACTTC.

The rearrangement links TRBV9 to TRBJ2-5; possibly TRBD1 or TRBD2 for D (6 bases each). The CDR3 loop spans 16 amino acids. The ends were cut back, 0 bases at V and 5 bases at J, with 17 bases in the middle. From germline, CDR1 is SGDLS and CDR2 YYNGEE. CDR3: CASSVAVRGPLETQYF. The CDR3 DNA reads as TGTGCCAGCAGCGTAGCTGTCCGGGGGCCCCTGGAGACCCAGTACTTC.

The chain links TRBV12-3 or TRBV12-4 to TRBJ2-3; D perhaps matches TRBD1 (6 bases). The CDR3 length is 16 residues. Trimming stripped 2 bases from V and 2 bases from J, with 14 bases between. The CDR3 protein is CASSLYQQGPTDTQYF. The CDR3 region has the DNA TGTGCCAGCAGTTTATATCAACAGGGACCCACAGATACGCAGTATTTT.

This clonotype was seen only a few times. The V call is TRBV7-7, the J call TRBJ2-5; 9 nucleotides align to TRBD1. Germline loops: CDR1 SSHAT, CDR2 FNYEAQ (reference sequence). J gave up 5 bases and V 7 bases, and 11 bases lay outside the gene matches. The CDR3 length is 15 residues. This CDR3 reads CASTFGEGQGETQYF. In DNA, the CDR3 is TGTGCCAGCACCTTCGGAGAGGGACAGGGTGAGACCCAGTACTTC.

In nucleotides, the CDR3 is TGTGCCGTAACAGGGTACAATGAGCAGTACTTC. As protein: CAVTGYNEQYF. V is TRBV10-3 and J is TRBJ2-5, with D tentatively TRBD1 (6 bases). V was trimmed by 11 bases and J by 11 bases, leaving 18 bases between them. From germline, CDR1 is ENHRY and CDR2 SYGVKD. This CDR3 comprises 11 residues.

The genes are TRBV20-1 and TRBJ1-2; 9 bases match TRBD1. The CDR3 runs 13 residues. CDR1 is DFQATT, CDR2 SNEGSKA, per germline (reference sequence). The V and J ends lost 4 bases and 7 bases, in that order; junction bases with no gene match: 7. CDR3 coding DNA: TGCAGTGCTACCACACAGGGGGCTAGTGGCTACACCTTC. Translation: CSATTQGASGYTF.

V and J are TRBV18 and TRBJ2-7; D not resolved. Trimming cost V 2 bases and J 2 bases, with 13 bases left between them. Germline loops: CDR1 KGHSH, CDR2 LQKENI. CDR3 length: 15 residues. The CDR3 DNA reads TGTGCCAGCTCACCAGAGCTCGGGCCAACCTACGAGCAGTACTTC. Translating gives CASSPELGPTYEQYF.

In its sample, this clonotype was seen once. The chain employs TRBV7-2 and TRBJ1-3; perhaps TRBD1 as D (5 bases). The germline V and J ends were trimmed by 2 bases and 4 bases, with 15 bases remaining between them. Germline V gives CDR1 SGHTA, CDR2 FQGNSA. The length of the CDR3 is 16 residues. The CDR3 loop is CASSLIWRGNGNTIYF. In DNA form, the CDR3 reads TGTGCCAGCAGCTTAATCTGGCGGGGGAACGGAAACACCATATATTTT.

The J gene is TRBJ1-4, the V gene TRBV20-1; D not certain. Germline CDR1 is DFQATT and CDR2 is SNEGSKA (reference sequence). There are 13 residues in the CDR3. V lost 3 bases and J 7 bases, leaving 12 bases between the germline ends. DNA for the CDR3: TGCAGTGCTAGGGTCCCAAAGACTGAAAAACTGTTTTTT. Translating gives CSARVPKTEKLFF.

This sequence joins TRBV6-4 and TRBJ2-6; a weak D match, TRBD1 (5 bases). The V gene's germline CDR1 is MRHNA and CDR2 SNTAGT. The CDR3 spans 16 residues. V dropped 7 bases and J dropped 0 bases, with 13 bases sitting between them. CDR3 in amino acids: CASTETATSGANVLTF. The CDR3, as DNA: TGTGCCAGCACCGAGACAGCTACCTCTGGGGCCAACGTCCTGACTTTC.

This chain connects TRBV5-1 to TRBJ2-3, with D perhaps TRBD1 (6 bases). The CDR3 is 14 residues long. CDR1 is SGHRS and CDR2 is YFSETQ in the germline V gene. V shed 4 bases and J shed 3 bases, with 12 bases lying between them. The CDR3 DNA reads as TGCGCCAGCAGCCGGGCAGGGGAAACAGATACGCAGTATTTT. Its translation is CASSRAGETDTQYF.

The gene calls are TRBV6-6 and TRBJ2-7, with TRBD2 matching 8 bases. Germline V gene sequence: CDR1 MNHNY, CDR2 SVGAGI (reference sequence). The J segment lost 4 bases and the V segment lost 5 bases, leaving 13 bases of the junction unmatched. The CDR3 is made up of 16 amino acids. CDR3 protein: CASSTQLGTRLYEQYF. CDR3 sequence (DNA): TGTGCCAGCAGTACCCAATTAGGGACTAGATTATACGAGCAGTACTTC.

This rearrangement joins TRBV20-1 to TRBJ1-5; possible D gene TRBD1, 5 bases. The CDR3 runs 15 residues. Germline CDR1 and CDR2: DFQATT and SNEGSKA (reference sequence). Trimming shortened V by 0 bases and J by 5 bases, and 14 bases separated the two germline ends. CDR3 in amino acids: CSARDRGEADQPQHF. The CDR3 DNA is TGCAGTGCTAGAGATAGGGGCGAGGCCGATCAGCCCCAGCATTTT.

V usage is TRBV15 and J usage is TRBJ2-4, with no clear D. Matching the DNA end better, TRBJ2-7 makes the J call doubtful. This CDR3 is built from 14 residues. CDR1 is LNHNV and CDR2 is YYDKDF in the germline V gene (reference sequence). The CDR3: CATSRDLGIYEQYF. The DNA for the CDR3 is TGTGCCACCAGCAGAGATTTAGGGATCTACGAGCAGTACTTC.

V gene TRBV12-3 or TRBV12-4 combines with J gene TRBJ1-3; tentative D call: TRBD1 (6 bases). The CDR3 spans 13 residues. Between the trimmed V and J ends, which lost 7 bases and 1 base, there was a span of 8 bases. The CDR3 reads CASIQGSGNTIYF. CDR3 sequence (DNA): TGTGCCAGCATTCAGGGGTCTGGAAACACCATATATTTT.

This clonotype was recorded once. Mismatch with germline at one junction end may stem from a read error. The chain has TRBV15 and TRBJ2-3; D perhaps matches TRBD1 (5 bases). Germline values: CDR1 LNHNV, CDR2 YYDKDF (reference sequence). This CDR3 comprises 17 residues. The DNA for the CDR3 is TGTGCCACCGGCAGAGGCTGGTTAGGGGCGGGCACAGATACGCAGTATTTT. Encoded protein: CATGRGWLGAGTDTQYF.

This clonotype was seen a few times. The rearrangement uses TRBV4-3 and TRBJ1-2; 9 bases agree with TRBD1. The CDR3 is 16 amino acids. V was pared by 0 bases and J by 2 bases, with 4 bases of the junction left unmatched. Germline CDR1 reads LGHNA; CDR2 reads YSLEER. CDR3 coding DNA: TGCGCCAGCAGCCAAGACCACAGGGGGCAGAACTATGGCTACACCTTC. It encodes CASSQDHRGQNYGYTF.

This chain connects TRBV4-1 to TRBJ2-3; the D gene is possibly TRBD2 (7 bases). The CDR3 consists of 17 residues. Germline V lookup: CDR1 MGHRA, CDR2 YSYEKL. Deletions cut 2 bases from V and 2 bases from J, with 17 bases between. In DNA, the CDR3 is TGCGCCAGCAGCCAAATGGCGGCGGGGGCCGCCACAGATACGCAGTATTTT. This gives the protein CASSQMAAGAATDTQYF.

The chain carries TRBV24-1 and TRBJ2-7; perhaps TRBD1 as D (6 bases). Trimming stripped 4 bases from V and 5 bases from J, with 11 bases between. This CDR3 is built from 13 residues. Germline V CDR1 and CDR2: KGHDR, SFDVKD. The CDR3 loop is CATSDRGYDEQYF. The CDR3 nucleotides are TGTGCCACCAGTGACAGGGGCTATGACGAGCAGTACTTC.

This clonotype was detected once. The chain is built from TRBV6-6 and TRBJ2-5; possibly TRBD1 or TRBD2 for D (7 bases each). The CDR3 loop spans 17 amino acids. V was cut by 2 bases and J by 5 bases, with 21 bases left in between. CDR1 and CDR2 from the germline V gene are MNHNY and SVGAGI (reference sequence). Written as DNA, the CDR3 is TGTGCCAGCAGTTACGAGGAGGGAGGGGGCAGGAAGGAGACCCAGTACTTC. Protein product: CASSYEEGGGRKETQYF.

The rearrangement links TRBV12-3 or TRBV12-4 to TRBJ2-5, with D maybe TRBD1 (6 bases). V lost 9 bases, J lost 1 base, and 18 bases lay in between. The CDR3 is 15 residues long. Here the CDR3 DNA reads TGTGCCAGTAACTCTGGGGGCATAACCCAAGAGACCCAGTACTTC. This translates into CASNSGGITQETQYF.

This clonotype was observed a handful of times. This chain connects TRBV7-2 to TRBJ1-5; D is unresolved. The CDR3 consists of 13 residues. Germline V CDR1 and CDR2: SGHTA, FQGNSA. Trimming shortened V by 2 bases and J by 7 bases, and 9 bases separated the two germline ends. The CDR3 sequence is CASSLQGEQPQHF. CDR3 coding DNA: TGTGCCAGCAGCTTACAAGGTGAACAGCCCCAGCATTTT.

This clonotype showed up just a few times. The chain is built from TRBV12-3 or TRBV12-4 and TRBJ1-2, with a weak D call TRBD1 (5 bases). CDR3 size: 15 residues. Trimming pared 3 bases from V and 0 bases from J, leaving 11 bases between. CDR3 nucleotides: TGTGCCAGCAGTTTGTGGGGGGTAGCTAACTATGGCTACACCTTC. This codes for CASSLWGVANYGYTF.

The rearrangement uses TRBV27 and TRBJ2-3; D possibly uses TRBD1 or TRBD2 (5 bases each). Trimming cost V 0 bases and J 11 bases, with 15 bases left between them. CDR3 length: 14 residues. Germline loops: CDR1 MNHEY, CDR2 SMNVEV (reference sequence). CDR3 DNA sequence: TGTGCCAGCAGTTTATCCACCCTGGTTGGGGGGCAGTATTTT. Translation gives CASSLSTLVGGQYF.

This clonotype was picked up many times. The chain employs TRBV12-3 or TRBV12-4 and TRBJ2-7; D unclear. Deletions cut 3 bases from V and 1 base from J, with 7 bases between. There are 13 residues in the CDR3. The DNA for the CDR3 is TGTGCCAGCAGTTTCCAGGTTTCCTACGAGCAGTACTTC. Protein sequence: CASSFQVSYEQYF.